These 17 T cell receptor beta chains were sequenced from one sample in a study of blood T cell repertoires in COVID-19. Method: immunoSEQ multiplex PCR; TCRdb's copy keeps in-frame clones and lacks some. The table lists a few hundred thousand clones, approximately 80% of them singletons, with around 4% in the top ten. The sequencing sample was made of peripheral blood. The receptors here all came from a man aged 55 to 69 with acute or convalescent COVID-19.

V is TRBV10-2 and J is TRBJ2-7; 7 nucleotides align to TRBD1. CDR1 and CDR2 (germline): WSHSY, SAAADI. V lost 8 bases, J lost 1 base, and 2 bases stayed unmatched. CDR3 length: 12 residues. This CDR3 reads CASQTGSYEQYF. CDR3 nucleotide sequence: TGCGCCAGCCAGACAGGGTCCTACGAGCAGTACTTC.

This clone was seen a handful of times. This chain links TRBV10-3 with TRBJ2-2; TRBD2 matches 9 bases. Trimming at V came to 10 bases and at J to 6 bases, leaving 12 bases not matched to a gene. The CDR3 runs 15 residues. Germline lookup yields CDR1 ENHRY and CDR2 SYGVKD. The CDR3 DNA reads TGTGCCACCGAGCTACGAGCGGGGGGCCCCGGGGAGCTGTTTTTT. Translation: CATELRAGGPGELFF.

The chain carries TRBV10-3 and TRBJ1-5; D gene uncertain. From germline, CDR1 is ENHRY and CDR2 SYGVKD. V gave up 0 bases and J gave up 2 bases, with 11 bases separating them. The CDR3 covers 16 residues. The CDR3 coding sequence is TGTGCCATCAGTGAGTCTGAGGGCGCCGGCAATCAGCCCCAGCATTTT. Translation: CAISESEGAGNQPQHF.

The chain employs TRBV15 and TRBJ1-5; 9 bases map to TRBD1. Germline V gives CDR1 LNHNV, CDR2 YYDKDF (reference sequence). After removal of 2 bases from V and 2 bases from J, the junction contained 4 bases not matched to a gene. This CDR3 spans 16 amino acids. The CDR3 loop reads CATSRPGQGRNQPQHF. The CDR3 nucleotides read TGTGCCACCAGCAGACCTGGACAGGGGCGCAATCAGCCCCAGCATTTT.

The chain carries TRBV24-1 and TRBJ2-1, with D perhaps TRBD1 (6 bases). Germline V lookup: CDR1 KGHDR, CDR2 SFDVKD. The CDR3 is made up of 14 amino acids. Trimming pared 9 bases from V and 1 base from J, leaving 12 bases between. CDR3 DNA sequence: TGTGCCACCTCAACAGGGAAATCCTACAATGAGCAGTTCTTC. Translating it yields CATSTGKSYNEQFF.

Remarks on this clone: A read error may produce the germline difference seen at one junction end. The chain couples TRBV7-9 to TRBJ2-3; TRBD2 agrees at 11 bases. The CDR3 runs to 15 residues. The germline V gene has CDR1 SEHNR and CDR2 FQNEAQ (reference sequence). In DNA form, the CDR3 reads TGTGCCAGCAGCTTAGGAGGGGCTAGCGGGAGGCCCCTGGATTTT. Protein sequence: CASSLGGASGRPLDF.

The chain combines TRBV18 with TRBJ2-2; TRBD1 matches 8 bases. The CDR3 runs to 15 residues. CDR1 and CDR2 (germline): KGHSH, LQKENI. Trimming took 5 bases from V and 0 from J; bases not matched to a gene: 2. The CDR3 sequence is CASSAGQANTGELFF. Here the CDR3 DNA reads TGTGCCAGCTCAGCGGGACAGGCGAACACCGGGGAGCTGTTTTTT.

This rearrangement joins TRBV6-5 to TRBJ1-2, with D perhaps matching TRBD1 (6 bases). Trimming shortened V by 5 bases and J by 6 bases, and 10 bases separated the two germline ends. CDR3 size: 12 residues. The V gene's germline CDR1 is MNHEY and CDR2 SVGAGI. CDR3 loop: CASSIQGHGYTF. The CDR3 DNA sequence: TGTGCCAGCAGTATACAGGGTCATGGCTACACCTTC.

The rearrangement links TRBV3-1 (or the pseudogene TRBV3-2) to TRBJ2-1, with D tentatively TRBD2 (5 bases). The CDR3 is 15 residues long. Trimming pared 0 bases from V and 7 bases from J, leaving 13 bases between. Germline CDR1 and CDR2: LGHDT and YNNKEL (reference sequence). The CDR3 region is CASSQDVREYNEQFF. The DNA for the CDR3 is TGTGCCAGCAGCCAAGATGTGAGGGAGTATAATGAGCAGTTCTTC.

V gene TRBV21-1 combines with J gene TRBJ2-1; the table's TRBD2 call for D was not verified on the DNA. TRBV21-1 is noted as a pseudogene. The CDR3 has 19 residues. CDR3 DNA: TGTGCCAGCAGCAAAGGCGCTCGACTAGCGGGAGGACCCTACAATGAGCAGTTCTTC. Its protein is CASSKGARLAGGPYNEQFF.

The chain joins TRBV5-1 to TRBJ1-3; possibly TRBD1 for D (5 bases). The V gene lost 4 bases and the J gene lost 3 bases, with 11 bases spanning the gap. Looked up from germline, CDR1 is SGHRS and CDR2 is YFSETQ. The CDR3 length is 14 residues. The CDR3 nucleotides read TGCGCCAGCAGCGTAGACAGAGGTGGAAACACCATATATTTT. It yields the protein CASSVDRGGNTIYF.

The rearrangement uses TRBV6-1 and TRBJ1-4, with D maybe TRBD1 (5 bases). CDR3 length: 17 residues. In germline, CDR1 is MNHNS, CDR2 SASEGT. The V gene lost 4 bases and the J gene lost 2 bases, with 17 bases spanning the gap. CDR3 protein: CASSVPQGLGTNEKLFF. Written as DNA, the CDR3 is TGTGCCAGCAGTGTTCCCCAGGGACTCGGGACTAATGAAAAACTGTTTTTT.

This chain uses TRBV19 with TRBJ2-5; TRBD2 matches at 14 bases. Trimming cost V 8 bases and J 7 bases; bases outside gene matches: 3. This CDR3 region has 13 residues. In germline, CDR1 is LNHDA, CDR2 SQIVND (reference sequence). The CDR3 coding sequence is TGTGCCAGTTCGGGACTAGCGGGAGCGACCCAGTACTTC. It encodes CASSGLAGATQYF.

The CDR3 DNA reads as TGTGCCAGTCGTGCCGCTCCCACGATCGGAGATACGCAGTATTTT. As protein: CASRAAPTIGDTQYF. This sequence joins TRBV10-3 and TRBJ2-3; D not certain. Germline V gene sequence: CDR1 ENHRY, CDR2 SYGVKD. Trimming pared 10 bases from V and 5 bases from J, leaving 22 bases between. The CDR3 is 15 residues long.

The rearrangement links TRBV29-1 to TRBJ2-5; a possible D gene is TRBD2 (5 bases). The CDR3 is made up of 12 amino acids. V was pared by 3 bases and J by 4 bases, with 9 bases between. Germline-derived CDR1 and CDR2 are SQVTM and ANQGSEA. This CDR3 reads CSVDRGPETQYF. The CDR3 DNA is TGCAGCGTTGATCGGGGTCCAGAGACCCAGTACTTC.

CDR3 sequence: CASSKGWAGRPSDTQYF. DNA for the CDR3: TGTGCCAGCAGCAAAGGTTGGGCGGGGCGGCCCTCAGATACGCAGTATTTT. The rearrangement links TRBV21-1 to TRBJ2-3; no DNA check was done on the table's D call, TRBD2. TRBV21-1 corresponds to a pseudogene. The CDR3 is 17 amino acids.

The chain carries TRBV7-6 and TRBJ2-2, with 9 bases lining up with TRBD2. With V trimmed by 5 bases and J by 8 bases, 15 bases remained unmatched. Germline CDR1 SGHVS, CDR2 FNYEAQ. The CDR3 covers 17 residues. The DNA for the CDR3 is TGTGCCAGCAGCGTTCGGCTAGCGGGACCATCAGGGGGGGAGCTGTTTTTT. This encodes CASSVRLAGPSGGELFF.